This T cell receptor beta chain appears in the sequencing data of a study of shared clonotypes between healthy human individuals. Clones were read by immunoSEQ multiplex PCR, and TCRdb kept only the in-frame ones, dropping some. This table has millions of clones, about 92% appearing once. V lost 3 bases and J lost 2; bases outside the gene matches: 3. The CDR3 runs 15 residues. The V gene's germline CDR1 is ENHRY and CDR2 SYGVKD. As for this clone: What it recognizes is unknown.

Study conclusions and caveats: Larger estimated richness was generally seen in naive subsets than in memory subsets.

The source of this sequence is a man between 18 and 29 years old in good health. Sequenced material: naive CD4+ T cells sorted from blood. Noted subset: CD45RA+ positively selected. The gene calls are TRBV10-3 and TRBJ1-5, with 8 bases that match TRBD1. The CDR3 sequence: CAISEPQGGNQPQHF. CDR3 in DNA: TGTGCCATCAGTGAACCACAGGGGGGCAATCAGCCCCAGCATTTT.